This T cell receptor (beta chain) was identified during a study of blood T cells in healthy people across ages. Looking at the study overall: Template switching picked up about one barcoded beta molecule for each two T cells.

Donors gave around 10 milliliters of peripheral blood apiece. No fewer than 5.5 micrograms of total RNA were isolated from every sample. It was with a sample-barcoded 5' primer and a J-beta primer mix that a second PCR of roughly 6 to 12 cycles was run. Each cDNA molecule, via a template-switch adaptor with 12 random nucleotides, was tagged. TCRdb analysed the 5' RACE reads with MiXCR anew, one entry per CDR3 protein. The sample shows hundreds of thousands of distinct CDR3 sequences, more than 35% of them seen only once. The sample taken for sequencing was blood. This clonotype was obtained from a man older than 75 in good health.

CDR3 protein: CASSQPGLAGGMNTGELFF. The CDR3 bases are TGTGCCAGCAGCCAACCGGGACTAGCGGGGGGGATGAACACCGGGGAGCTGTTTTTT. V usage is TRBV4-2 and J usage is TRBJ2-2, with 16 bases lining up with TRBD2. Germline V gene data show CDR1 as LGHNA and CDR2 as YNFKEQ. With V trimmed by 2 bases and J by 1 base, 4 bases remained unmatched. The CDR3 extends over 19 amino acids.